This note documents a single T cell receptor beta chain sequence. Its antigen is unidentified. Using immunoSEQ multiplex PCR, the repertoire was profiled, and TCRdb retains in-frame clones only, with some absent. The repertoire holds tens of thousands of clones, with 80% to 90% as singletons. Germline values: CDR1 LNHNV, CDR2 YYDKDF (reference sequence). The CDR3 length is 16 residues. V was pared by 4 bases and J by 5 bases, with 20 bases between. The sample is drawn from a study of T cell responses to AZD1222 COVID-19 vaccine. Study-wide results and caveats: It should be noted that donors were predominantly white British and more often female, and clonal diversity was possibly underestimated.

Here the sequenced sample was peripheral blood, taken on day 0 of AZD1222 vaccination. The origin of this receptor is an adult in good health. The V and J genes are TRBV15 and TRBJ2-5, with TRBD2 as a possible D gene (6 bases). The CDR3 DNA reads as TGTGCCACCAGCAACCTGCGACTAGGTCTGAGCGAGACCCAGTACTTC. Its translation: CATSNLRLGLSETQYF. Based on the CDR3 plus reference TRBV15 and TRBJ2-5, the full variable domain is DAMVIQNPRYQVTQFGKPVTLSCSQTLNHNVMYWYQQKSSQAPKLLFHYYDKDFNNEADTPDNFQSRRPNTSFCFLDIRSPGLGDTAMYLCATSNLRLGLSETQYFGPGTRLLVL.